This TCR beta chain comes out of a study of neoadjuvant anti-PD-1 for oral cavity cancer. Patients were newly diagnosed with stage II-IVA oral cavity squamous cell carcinoma without prior systemic or radiation treatment. This clone was counted once. Six replicates per PBMC sample, mostly from roughly 490 ng of genomic DNA. Clones were read by immunoSEQ multiplex PCR, and TCRdb kept only the in-frame ones, dropping some. Here the sample spans approximately 72,000 clones, about 83% being singletons. The CDR3 runs 15 residues. In germline, CDR1 is LNHDA, CDR2 SQIVND (reference sequence). Trimming took off 11 bases at V and 2 bases at J, with 22 bases between the two ends.

This chain uses TRBV19 with TRBJ2-7, with D maybe TRBD1 (6 bases). Sequences were derived from PBMCs, sampled before nivolumab (anti-PD-1) treatment. The TCR originated in a person aged 40 to 85 with oral cavity squamous cell carcinoma. The CDR3 bases are TGTGCCTCCAGACGAGACTGGACAGCCGCCTACGAGCAGTACTTC. Encoded protein: CASRRDWTAAYEQYF.